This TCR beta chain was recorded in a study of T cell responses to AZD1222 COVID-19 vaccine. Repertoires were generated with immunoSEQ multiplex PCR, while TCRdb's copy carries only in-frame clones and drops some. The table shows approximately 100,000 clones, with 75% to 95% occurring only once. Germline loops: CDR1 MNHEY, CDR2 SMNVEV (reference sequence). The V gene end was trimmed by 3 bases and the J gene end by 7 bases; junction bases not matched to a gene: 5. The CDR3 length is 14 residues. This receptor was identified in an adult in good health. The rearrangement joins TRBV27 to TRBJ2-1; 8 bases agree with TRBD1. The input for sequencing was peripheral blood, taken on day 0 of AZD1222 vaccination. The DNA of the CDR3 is TGTGCCAGCAGTTTTTCGGACAGGGAGAATGAGCAGTTCTTC. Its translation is CASSFSDRENEQFF.